Each of the 27 T cell receptor beta chains below was sequenced from the same sample in a study of patients and donors after allogeneic stem cell transplantation. From the RT-PCR reads, TCRdb called clonotypes with MiXCR, one entry per CDR3 protein. The profile shows hundreds of thousands of distinct CDR3 sequences, 16% of them singletons. Specimen: blood, either unsorted or a sorted T cell fraction (not recorded which). All receptors derive from a human donor who was either an allogeneic HSCT recipient or a stem cell or donor lymphocyte infusion donor (not recorded which). It is not recorded whose cells these are; they may come from a transplant donor.

The chain employs TRBV2 and TRBJ1-1; 7 bases align to TRBD1. V lost 6 bases and J lost 1; bases outside the gene matches: 2. Per the germline V gene, CDR1 is SNHLY and CDR2 is FYNNEI. The CDR3 totals 13 residues. In DNA form, the CDR3 reads TGTGCCAGCAGGACAGGGTGGAACACTGAAGCTTTCTTT. Residues: CASRTGWNTEAFF.

This clonotype was detected a few times. The genes are TRBV4-1 and TRBJ1-1, with unresolved D. CDR3 length: 14 residues. CDR1 is MGHRA, CDR2 YSYEKL, per germline. Between the trimmed V and J ends, which lost 0 bases and 6 bases, there was a span of 11 bases. The chain's CDR3 is CASSQESDTAEAFF. In DNA form, the CDR3 reads TGCGCCAGCAGCCAAGAGTCTGACACGGCTGAAGCTTTCTTT.

This clonotype was counted a few times. The rearrangement joins TRBV5-5 to TRBJ2-7; unclear D gene. Looked up from germline, CDR1 is SGHKS and CDR2 is YYEKEE (reference sequence). V lost 0 bases, J lost 5 bases, and 12 bases lay in between. The CDR3 covers 14 residues. CDR3 sequence reads: CASSLGHTLNEQYF. The CDR3 DNA reads TGTGCCAGCAGCTTGGGACACACCTTAAACGAGCAGTACTTC.

This clonotype was seen a few times. CDR3 protein: CASSFNGGIYNEQFF. The CDR3 nucleotides are TGCGCCAGCAGCTTCAACGGGGGGATATACAATGAGCAGTTCTTC. The chain links TRBV5-1 to TRBJ2-1; TRBD2 aligns across 7 bases. Germline-derived CDR1 and CDR2 are SGHRS and YFSETQ. The CDR3 covers 15 residues. Trimming cost V 2 bases and J 4 bases; bases outside gene matches: 6.

On this clonotype itself: Relative to the germline gene, one junction end is altered; a read error may explain this. This chain uses TRBV11-3 with TRBJ1-2, with 9 bases that match TRBD1. This CDR3 region has 12 residues. Looked up from germline, CDR1 is SGHNT and CDR2 is YENEEA. CDR3 in DNA: TGTGCCAGCAGCTACAGGGACAGGGATCTATGCTTC. This translates into CASSYRDRDLCF. Using reference TRBV11-3 and TRBJ1-2 for the parts outside the CDR3, the full variable domain is EAGVVQSPRYKIIEKKQPVAFWCNPISGHNTLYWYLQNLGQGPELLIRYENEEAVDDSQLPKDRFSAERLKGVDSTLKIQPAELGDSAVYLCASSYRDRDLCFGSGTRLTVV.

The chain links TRBV20-1 to TRBJ2-1; TRBD2 matches at 9 bases. This CDR3 has 17 residues. Germline CDR1 DFQATT, CDR2 SNEGSKA (reference sequence). The junction had 16 bases not matched to a gene; V was cut back by 1 base and J by 9 bases. DNA of the CDR3: TGCAGTGCTAGAGGAAACTACCCATTAGCGGGAGTTGGTGAGCAGTTCTTC. Protein: CSARGNYPLAGVGEQFF.

This clonotype was detected many times. This chain links TRBV6-1 with TRBJ1-2, with unresolved D. CDR3 length: 13 residues. Germline-derived CDR1 and CDR2 are MNHNS and SASEGT. The germline V and J ends were trimmed by 0 bases and 7 bases, with 9 bases remaining between them. Written as DNA, the CDR3 is TGTGCCAGCAGTGAAGCTTCCGGAACTGGCTACACCTTC. This codes for CASSEASGTGYTF.

J is TRBJ1-2 and V is TRBV12-3 or TRBV12-4, with unresolved D. The CDR3 has 14 residues. V was shortened by 7 bases and J by 2 bases, with 14 bases between the two germline ends. CDR3 amino acids: CASTDRGRNYGYTF. In nucleotides, the CDR3 is TGTGCCAGCACCGACCGAGGAAGAAACTATGGCTACACCTTC.

There are a few counts of this clonotype. This chain uses TRBV24-1 with TRBJ2-1; D unclear. The CDR3 extends over 16 amino acids. Germline CDR1 KGHDR, CDR2 SFDVKD. V lost 3 bases and J 5 bases, leaving 16 bases between the germline ends. The CDR3 nucleotides read TGTGCCACCAGTGATCCCACGGCGACTGGGAACAATGAGCAGTTCTTC. Translating gives CATSDPTATGNNEQFF.

This clonotype turned up a few times. J is TRBJ1-4 and V is TRBV5-1, with D possibly being TRBD1 (6 bases). Germline V gene lookup returns CDR1 SGHRS and CDR2 YFSETQ. The V gene lost 4 bases and the J gene lost 1 base, with 11 bases spanning the gap. The CDR3 is 15 residues long. CDR3 nucleotide sequence: TGCGCCAGCAGCATCTCAGGGGAAACTAATGAAAAACTGTTTTTT. This gives the protein CASSISGETNEKLFF.

In this sample, this clonotype turned up many times. V and J are TRBV5-1 and TRBJ2-2, with D tentatively TRBD2 (5 bases). Germline V gene sequence: CDR1 SGHRS, CDR2 YFSETQ. The CDR3 is 14 amino acids. V was clipped by 5 bases and J by 3 bases, with 11 bases between them. The DNA for the CDR3 is TGCGCCAGCAGTCGTCCCGGGGACACCGGGGAGCTGTTTTTT. Translating gives CASSRPGDTGELFF.

The chain combines TRBV19 with TRBJ1-1; D remains ambiguous. The CDR3 totals 10 residues. Trimming took 8 bases from V and 8 from J, leaving 9 bases between them. CDR1 is LNHDA and CDR2 is SQIVND in the germline V gene (reference sequence). CDR3 in amino acids: CASGSKEAFF. The CDR3, as DNA: TGTGCCAGTGGATCTAAGGAAGCTTTCTTT.

J is TRBJ2-5 and V is TRBV4-2; TRBD1 aligns across 7 bases. V gave up 0 bases and J gave up 0 bases; unmatched junction bases: 10. Germline values: CDR1 LGHNA, CDR2 YNFKEQ. The CDR3 has 18 amino acids. The CDR3 region is CASSQEAKGTVYQETQYF. In nucleotides, the CDR3 is TGTGCCAGCAGCCAAGAGGCTAAAGGGACAGTCTACCAAGAGACCCAGTACTTC.

The V gene is TRBV5-1, the J gene TRBJ2-1; 10 nucleotides match TRBD2. V shed 0 bases, J shed 8 bases, and the junction held 5 bases outside the gene matches. Germline V gives CDR1 SGHRS, CDR2 YFSETQ. This CDR3 has 15 residues. The CDR3 region has the DNA TGCGCCAGCAGCTTGGCTCGAGCGGGAGGGGATGAGCAGTTCTTC. Its protein product is CASSLARAGGDEQFF.

This clonotype was counted a few times. This chain connects TRBV5-1 to TRBJ2-5; unclear D gene. Germline V gene sequence: CDR1 SGHRS, CDR2 YFSETQ. Trimming took off 1 base at V and 2 bases at J, with 6 bases between the two ends. The CDR3 spans 13 residues. DNA for the CDR3: TGCGCCAGCAGCTTGTTGAAACAAGAGACCCAGTACTTC. The encoded protein is CASSLLKQETQYF.

The chain couples TRBV9 to TRBJ2-5; 10 nucleotides agree with TRBD2. The CDR3 covers 18 residues. CDR1 and CDR2 from the germline V gene are SGDLS and YYNGEE. Unmatched junction bases numbered 12, after V lost 0 bases and J lost 4 bases. CDR3 nucleotides: TGTGCCAGCAGCGTAGCTCGGCCTAGCGGGAGAAGGGCAGAGACCCAGTACTTC. It is translated as CASSVARPSGRRAETQYF.

This clonotype was recorded many times. The chain employs TRBV4-2 and TRBJ2-1; D possibly corresponds to TRBD1 (5 bases). CDR3 length: 15 amino acids. V was cut by 0 bases and J by 4 bases, with 10 bases left in between. CDR1 LGHNA and CDR2 YNFKEQ come from the germline V gene. CDR3 sequence: CASSQDGAAYNEQFF. The CDR3 DNA reads TGTGCCAGCAGCCAAGATGGGGCGGCTTACAATGAGCAGTTCTTC.

The J gene is TRBJ1-1, the V gene TRBV20-1; D gene unclear. Germline V gene sequence: CDR1 DFQATT, CDR2 SNEGSKA (reference sequence). V dropped 5 bases and J dropped 3 bases, with 19 bases sitting between them. This CDR3 contains 15 residues. This CDR3 reads CSASYGRPTDTEAFF. CDR3 DNA sequence: TGCAGTGCTTCCTACGGCAGACCGACGGACACTGAAGCTTTCTTT.

This rearrangement joins TRBV9 to TRBJ2-3, with 8 bases lining up with TRBD1. This CDR3 has 16 amino acids. Germline trimming cut 0 bases from V and 4 bases from J; bases unmatched to any gene: 7. CDR1 and CDR2 (germline): SGDLS, YYNGEE. CDR3 protein: CASSVESTGGPDTQYF. The CDR3 nucleotides are TGTGCCAGCAGCGTAGAGTCAACAGGGGGACCAGATACGCAGTATTTT.

The chain recombines TRBV30 with TRBJ2-5; unclear D gene. V was trimmed by 5 bases and J by 5 bases, leaving 9 bases between them. From germline, CDR1 is GTSNPN and CDR2 SVGIG (reference sequence). The CDR3 spans 11 residues. CDR3 sequence (DNA): TGTGCCTGGGGTCTTTGGGAGACCCAGTACTTC. Translated: CAWGLWETQYF.

The genes are TRBV20-1 and TRBJ1-4, with D possibly matching TRBD1 (6 bases). V was pared by 6 bases and J by 8 bases, with 19 bases between. Looked up from germline, CDR1 is DFQATT and CDR2 is SNEGSKA (reference sequence). This CDR3 region has 14 residues. This chain's CDR3 is CSALRQETWEKLFF. DNA for the CDR3: TGCAGTGCCCTACGACAGGAAACTTGGGAAAAACTGTTTTTT.

This chain joins TRBV18 and TRBJ1-1, with D unclear. This CDR3 contains 14 residues. In germline, CDR1 is KGHSH, CDR2 LQKENI. V shed 3 bases and J shed 4 bases, with 12 bases lying between them. The CDR3 is CASSPSIGPTEAFF. CDR3 in DNA: TGTGCCAGCTCACCCTCAATTGGGCCCACTGAAGCTTTCTTT.

This clonotype was picked up many times. This chain connects TRBV5-1 to TRBJ1-1; TRBD1 matches at 7 bases. The CDR3 extends over 15 amino acids. CDR1 and CDR2 from the germline V gene are SGHRS and YFSETQ. V dropped 1 base and J dropped 3; count of bases not matched to a gene: 6. CDR3 sequence reads: CASSLFPGGDTEAFF. In DNA, the CDR3 is TGCGCCAGCAGCTTGTTTCCAGGGGGAGACACTGAAGCTTTCTTT. The whole variable domain, filled in from reference TRBV5-1 and TRBJ1-1, reads KAGVTQTPRYLIKTRGQQVTLSCSPISGHRSVSWYQQTPGQGLQFLFEYFSETQRNKGNFPGRFSGRQFSNSRSEMNVSTLELGDSALYLCASSLFPGGDTEAFFGQGTRLTVV.

This clonotype occurred a few times. The V call is TRBV27, the J call TRBJ2-1, with D possibly being TRBD1 (5 bases). The V end was cut by 0 bases, the J end by 5 bases, with 8 bases between. CDR3 length equals 14 residues. Germline CDR1 is MNHEY and CDR2 is SMNVEV (reference sequence). The CDR3 region is CASSLSGPHNEQFF. The CDR3 region has the DNA TGTGCCAGCAGTTTATCGGGGCCGCACAATGAGCAGTTCTTC.

About this clonotype: This may stem from a read error, because a much larger clone lies one nucleotide away. No conserved phenylalanine or tryptophan is present at the end of the CDR3, so a read error is the likely explanation. The chain recombines TRBV18 with TRBJ2-2, with TRBD2 matching over 8 bases. Germline V gene data show CDR1 as KGHSH and CDR2 as LQKENI. V shed 6 bases, J shed 6 bases, and the junction held 6 bases outside the gene matches. This CDR3 contains 14 residues. CDR3 DNA sequence: TGTGCCAGCTCGTCGGGAGGGATCCCCGGGGAGCTGTTTGTT. Protein: CASSSGGIPGELFV.

Comments on this clonotype: This clone may be a read error of a much larger clone one base away. This chain connects TRBV11-2 to TRBJ2-1; D gene ambiguous. This CDR3 spans 14 amino acids. The germline V gene has CDR1 SGHAT and CDR2 FQNNGV. V shed 1 base and J shed 8 bases, with 12 bases lying between them. Here the CDR3 reads CASSLVGLVDEQFF. CDR3 in DNA: TGTGCCAGCAGCTTAGTTGGGCTAGTCGATGAGCAGTTCTTC.

The rearrangement links TRBV2 to TRBJ2-4, with D unresolved. Deletions cut 7 bases from V and 5 bases from J, with 6 bases between. The CDR3 length is 11 residues. Germline CDR1 SNHLY, CDR2 FYNNEI. The CDR3 DNA reads TGTGCCAGCAATTGCGAAAACATTCAGTACTTC. Translation: CASNCENIQYF.